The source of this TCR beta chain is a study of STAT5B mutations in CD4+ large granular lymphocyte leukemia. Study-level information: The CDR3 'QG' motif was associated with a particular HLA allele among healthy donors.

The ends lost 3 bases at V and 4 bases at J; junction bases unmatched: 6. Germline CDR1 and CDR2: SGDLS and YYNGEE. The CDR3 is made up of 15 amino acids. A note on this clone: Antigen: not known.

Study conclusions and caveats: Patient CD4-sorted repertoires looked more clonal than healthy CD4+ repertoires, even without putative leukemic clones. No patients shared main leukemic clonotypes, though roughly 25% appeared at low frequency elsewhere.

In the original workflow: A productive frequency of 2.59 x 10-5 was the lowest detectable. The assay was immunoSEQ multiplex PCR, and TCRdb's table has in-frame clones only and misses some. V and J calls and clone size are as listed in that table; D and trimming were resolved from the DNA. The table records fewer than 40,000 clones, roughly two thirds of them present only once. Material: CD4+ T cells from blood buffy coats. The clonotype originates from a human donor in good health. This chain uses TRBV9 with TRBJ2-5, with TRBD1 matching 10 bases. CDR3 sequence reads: CASSARQGAAETQYF. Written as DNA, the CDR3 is TGTGCCAGCAGCGCACGACAGGGGGCGGCAGAGACCCAGTACTTC.